This is a list of T cell receptor beta chains from one sample in a study of T-cell memory formation after mild COVID-19. TCRdb re-derived calls from the 5' RACE reads in MiXCR, one entry per CDR3 protein. The repertoire has 120,000 or so distinct CDR3 sequences, approximately 16% of them found once; the top ten carry approximately 15%. Sequenced input: PBMCs or a T cell subset sorted from them (not recorded which). The receptors originated from an adult woman who had mild COVID-19 (a few samples of this study predate the infection). Cell type and time point are not known. The CDR3 runs from the conserved cysteine through the conserved F or W. The D gene is left open where the match is weak. Only part of the rows carry a size: once, few, many, or a class if the clone is expanded.

clone_size	v_call	j_call	d_call	cdr3_nt	cdr3_aa
few	TRBV11-3	TRBJ2-1	.	TGTGCCAGCAGCTCGACTATCAGCTCCTACAATGAGCAGTTCTTC	CASSSTISSYNEQFF
few	TRBV7-9	TRBJ2-5	.	TGTGCCAGCAGCTCCGCCGTGGTGACCCAGTACTTC	CASSSAVVTQYF
few	TRBV5-1	TRBJ2-1	.	TGCGCCAGCAGCTCTACTAACTTCGATGAGCAGTTCTTC	CASSSTNFDEQFF
few	TRBV12-3/TRBV12-4	TRBJ2-7	TRBD2	TGTGCCAGCAGTTTCAGTAGCGGGAATCACGAGCAGTACTTC	CASSFSSGNHEQYF
few	TRBV5-1	TRBJ1-4	.	TGCGCCAGCAGCTTGGAGGGCCGGAATGAAAAACTGTTTTTT	CASSLEGRNEKLFF
.	TRBV20-1	TRBJ2-1	TRBD2	TGCAGTGCTAGAGGGACCGGGACTAACACCGATGAGCAGTTCTTC	CSARGTGTNTDEQFF
few	TRBV18	TRBJ2-5	.	TGTGCCAGCTCACGGCAGGGCTTCGATAAAGAGACCCAGTACTTC	CASSRQGFDKETQYF
many	TRBV15	TRBJ2-5	.	TGTGCCACCAGCGGCTTTCGGGTCGGGAACCAAGAGACCCAGTACTTC	CATSGFRVGNQETQYF
.	TRBV10-3	TRBJ2-5	TRBD2	TGTGCCATCAGACCTACTAGCGGCCATGGGAAAGAGACCCAGTACTTC	CAIRPTSGHGKETQYF
.	TRBV29-1	TRBJ2-7	TRBD2	TGCAGCGTTGAACTAGCGGTCTCCTACGAGCAGTACTTC	CSVELAVSYEQYF
.	TRBV11-2	TRBJ1-5	TRBD1	TGTGCCAGCAGCTTAGGGGACAGGGGGCGCGGACAGCCCCAGCATTTT	CASSLGDRGRGQPQHF
few	TRBV7-6	TRBJ2-7	.	TGTGCCAGCACTGAGGGAGTTGCGAAATACGAGCAGTACTTC	CASTEGVAKYEQYF
.	TRBV7-2	TRBJ2-5	.	TGTGCCAGCAGCTCTAGCCCAGACATCGGGACCCAGTACTTC	CASSSSPDIGTQYF
few	TRBV7-2	TRBJ2-1	.	TGTGCCAGCAGCTTCACCCTCGGACCGCCTGAGGAGTTCTTC	CASSFTLGPPEEFF
.	TRBV7-9	TRBJ1-1	.	TGTGCCAGCAGCTTAGAGCGGGGTTTGAACACTGAAGCTTTCTTT	CASSLERGLNTEAFF
.	TRBV5-1	TRBJ2-3	TRBD1	TGCGCCAGCAGCACCACCCCGACAGGGGTCGCAGATACGCAGTATTTT	CASSTTPTGVADTQYF
few	TRBV5-1	TRBJ2-7	.	TGCGCCAGCAGCTTCGCCCAAGGTAACGACGAGCAGTACTTC	CASSFAQGNDEQYF
few	TRBV2	TRBJ2-4	TRBD1	TGTGCCAGCCGTTACTCCGGACAGGGGGGTCTCCTAGCCAAAAACATTCAGTACTTC	CASRYSGQGGLLAKNIQYF
few	TRBV4-1	TRBJ1-1	.	TGCGCCAGCAGCCAAGATTTGGACGGGGGTCGGACTGAAGCTTTCTTT	CASSQDLDGGRTEAFF
few	TRBV4-3	TRBJ2-7	TRBD1	TGCGCCAGCACCGAAGGTTGGGGGACAGGGGCCTACGAGCAGTACTTC	CASTEGWGTGAYEQYF
.	TRBV29-1	TRBJ2-3	.	TGCAGCGTTGCCTCCGGGACTGAACCCACAGATACGCAGTATTTT	CSVASGTEPTDTQYF
.	TRBV27	TRBJ1-3	TRBD1	TGTGCCAGCAGGGACAGGAGATTCTCTGGAAACACCATATATTTT	CASRDRRFSGNTIYF
.	TRBV29-1	TRBJ2-7	.	TGCAGCGTCAACGCGGGTACTTCAACCTACGAGCAGTACTTC	CSVNAGTSTYEQYF
many	TRBV5-5	TRBJ2-7	.	TGTGCCAGCAGCTTGGGGCGGCCCTACGAGCAGTACTTC	CASSLGRPYEQYF
.	TRBV6-5	TRBJ2-7	.	TGTGCCAGCAGTTATAGAGCGACCTACGAGCAGTACTTC	CASSYRATYEQYF
.	TRBV29-1	TRBJ1-2	.	TGCAGCGTTGGGCCCTGGATAGGTGGCGGCTACACCTTC	CSVGPWIGGGYTF
.	TRBV12-3/TRBV12-4	TRBJ2-1	TRBD2	TGTGCCAGCAGAGGACTAGCGGGGGGGTTATACAATGAGCAGTTCTTC	CASRGLAGGLYNEQFF
few	TRBV7-9	TRBJ2-5	.	TGTGCCAGCAGCGAGGACAGTACCCAAGAGACCCAGTACTTC	CASSEDSTQETQYF
few	TRBV19	TRBJ1-6	TRBD1	TGTGCCAGTAGTAAACTCGCCGGGACAGGGACCTATAATTCACCCCTCCACTTT	CASSKLAGTGTYNSPLHF
few	TRBV24-1	TRBJ2-6	.	TGTGCCACCAGTGATCCCCGGACCGACTCTGGGGCCAACGTCCTGACTTTC	CATSDPRTDSGANVLTF
few	TRBV9	TRBJ2-5	TRBD2	TGTGCCAGCAGCGTAGCTACGCGGGAGGGCCAAGAGACCCAGTACTTC	CASSVATREGQETQYF
.	TRBV6-5	TRBJ2-5	.	TGTGCCAGCAGTTACCAAACAGGTGGTAGAGAGACCCAGTACTTC	CASSYQTGGRETQYF
.	TRBV12-5	TRBJ2-1	.	TGTGCTAGTGGTTTGGTAGTCGACCGGAGCTCCTACAATGAGCAGTTCTTC	CASGLVVDRSSYNEQFF
.	TRBV5-4	TRBJ2-7	TRBD2	TGTGCCAGCGCTAGCGGGGGGGCAGGTTCAGTGCAGTACTTC	CASASGGAGSVQYF
many	TRBV5-1	TRBJ2-1	TRBD1	TGCGCCAGCAGCTTGCTTACAGGGGGGCTCTACAATGAGCAGTTCTTC	CASSLLTGGLYNEQFF
.	TRBV7-2	TRBJ2-1	TRBD2	TGTGCCAGCAGCTTATACCCTGATTGGCGGGGGGTCTACAATGAGCAGTTCTTC	CASSLYPDWRGVYNEQFF
few	TRBV5-1	TRBJ1-1	.	TGCGCCAGCAGCTTGGCCGGTTCGGGTAACACTGAAGCTTTCTTT	CASSLAGSGNTEAFF
.	TRBV15	TRBJ2-1	TRBD1	TGTGCCACCAGCAGGGGGGTCGGACAGGGGGCATATTCGAGTGAGCAGTTCTTC	CATSRGVGQGAYSSEQFF
.	TRBV6-5	TRBJ2-7	.	TGTGCCAGCAGTTACGAGTACACAACCTACGAGCAGTACTTC	CASSYEYTTYEQYF
few	TRBV29-1	TRBJ2-3	.	TGCAGCGTTGGGAGGGCCCAGGATACGCAGTATTTT	CSVGRAQDTQYF
.	TRBV3-1	TRBJ2-5	TRBD2	TGTGCCAGCAGCCCATTTGGACTAGCGGGGGGGTCCCGCCCAAAGGAGACCCAGTACTTC	CASSPFGLAGGSRPKETQYF
.	TRBV5-1	TRBJ2-1	.	TGCGCCAGCAGCTTGCAGGGATACAATGAGCAGTTCTTC	CASSLQGYNEQFF
.	TRBV7-9	TRBJ1-2	TRBD1	TGTGCCAGCAGCCAGGGGGGACTGACTAACTATGGCTACACCTTC	CASSQGGLTNYGYTF
.	TRBV24-1	TRBJ2-3	.	TGTGCCACCAGTGATCAGGGAACCGGAACAGATACGCAGTATTTT	CATSDQGTGTDTQYF
.	TRBV10-3	TRBJ2-5	.	TGTGCCATCAGCCCCACCCCTCTCGACGGGACCCAGTACTTC	CAISPTPLDGTQYF
.	TRBV9	TRBJ2-1	.	TGTGCCAGCAGCGTACTCAGGGGTGGGTACAATGAGCAGTTCTTC	CASSVLRGGYNEQFF
few	TRBV9	TRBJ2-7	TRBD1	TGTGCCAGCAGCGTAGGACTCCCGGGACAGGGGGCCTCCTACGAGCAGTACTTC	CASSVGLPGQGASYEQYF
few	TRBV5-1	TRBJ1-1	.	TGCGCCAGCAGCTTGGCCAGGGGTGCTGAAGCTTTCTTT	CASSLARGAEAFF
.	TRBV10-2	TRBJ1-4	.	TGCGCCAGCAGTGAAGGCAGCCTGAATGAAAAACTGTTTTTT	CASSEGSLNEKLFF
.	TRBV12-3/TRBV12-4	TRBJ2-3	.	TGTGCCAGCAGTTCCCGGAGTAGCACAGATACGCAGTATTTT	CASSSRSSTDTQYF
.	TRBV7-9	TRBJ2-1	TRBD1	TGTGCCAGCAGCTCGCCCCACGGACAGGGAGTCTACAATGAGCAGTTCTTC	CASSSPHGQGVYNEQFF
.	TRBV5-1	TRBJ1-4	TRBD1	TGCGCCAGCAGCTTGGAAGGGACAGGGGACCTCTATGCTTTT	CASSLEGTGDLYAF
few	TRBV20-1	TRBJ2-7	TRBD2	TGCAGTGCTAGAGATCCCGCTAGCGGGGGGGCCGGCTACGAGCAGTACTTC	CSARDPASGGAGYEQYF
.	TRBV15	TRBJ2-7	TRBD1	TGTGCCACCAGCAGAGATCGGGAACGGACAGGGCAGTACTTC	CATSRDRERTGQYF